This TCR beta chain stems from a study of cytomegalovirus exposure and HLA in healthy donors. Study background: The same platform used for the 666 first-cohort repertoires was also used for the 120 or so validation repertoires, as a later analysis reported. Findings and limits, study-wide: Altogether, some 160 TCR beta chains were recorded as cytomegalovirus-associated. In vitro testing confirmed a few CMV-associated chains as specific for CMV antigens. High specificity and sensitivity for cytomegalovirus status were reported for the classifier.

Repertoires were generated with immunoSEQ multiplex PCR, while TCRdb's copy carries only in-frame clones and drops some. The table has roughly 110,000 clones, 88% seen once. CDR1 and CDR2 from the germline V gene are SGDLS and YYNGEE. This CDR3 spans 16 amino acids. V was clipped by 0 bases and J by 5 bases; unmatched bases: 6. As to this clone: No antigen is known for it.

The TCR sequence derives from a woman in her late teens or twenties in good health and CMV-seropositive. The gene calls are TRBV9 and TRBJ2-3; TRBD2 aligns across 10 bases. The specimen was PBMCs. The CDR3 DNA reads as TGTGCCAGCAGCGTAGGGAGCGGGGGGGCGAGAGATACGCAGTATTTT. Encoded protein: CASSVGSGGARDTQYF.